This TCR beta chain was recorded in a study of cytomegalovirus exposure and HLA in healthy donors. Regarding the study as a whole: Reports state that TCR beta sequences accurately predicted most subjects' HLA-A and HLA-B alleles. Indistinguishability led to the exclusion of some V segments, TRBV6-2 and TRBV6-3 included.

60 Vbeta and 13 Jbeta primers were used in PCR. Repertoires were generated with immunoSEQ multiplex PCR, while TCRdb's copy carries only in-frame clones and drops some. This sample has 200,000 to 250,000 clones; over 80% occur once, and the top ten carry 4.5% to 6%. About this clone: Its antigen is not identified.

CDR1 and CDR2 from the germline V gene are SGHTA and FQGNSA. With 1 base clipped from V and 4 bases from J, the junction kept 9 bases outside the gene matches. This CDR3 has 16 residues. Samples came from healthy bone marrow donors. Sequences were obtained from PBMCs. This sequence was found in a woman aged 40-49 years in good health and CMV-seropositive. The chain combines TRBV7-2 with TRBJ1-2; TRBD1 aligns across 7 bases. The DNA for the CDR3 is TGTGCCAGCAGCTTAGAGCTTGGCAGGGGGACCTATGGCTACACCTTC. Translation: CASSLELGRGTYGYTF.